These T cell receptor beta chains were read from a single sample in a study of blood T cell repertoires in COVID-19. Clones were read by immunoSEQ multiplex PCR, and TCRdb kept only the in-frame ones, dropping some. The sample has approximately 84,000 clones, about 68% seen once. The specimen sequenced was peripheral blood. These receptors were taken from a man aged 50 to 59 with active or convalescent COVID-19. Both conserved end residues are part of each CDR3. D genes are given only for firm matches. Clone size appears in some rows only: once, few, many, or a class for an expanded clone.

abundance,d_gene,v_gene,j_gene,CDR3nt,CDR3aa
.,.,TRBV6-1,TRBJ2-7,TGTGCCAGCAGTGAAGCGCGGCAGGGGTTCTACGAGCAGTACTTC,CASSEARQGFYEQYF
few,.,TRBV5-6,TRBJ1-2,TGTGCCAGCAGCTTGGGGCACGGAGGGGCAGTGCGCTACACCTTC,CASSLGHGGAVRYTF
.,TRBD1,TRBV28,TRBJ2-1,TGTGCCAGCACTCTGACAGGGTCTATAAATGAGCAGTTCTTC,CASTLTGSINEQFF
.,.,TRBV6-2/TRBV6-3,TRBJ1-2,TGTGCCAGCAGCACCTTTCTACAGGGTCAAGGAGGCTACACCTTC,CASSTFLQGQGGYTF
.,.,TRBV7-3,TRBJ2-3,TGTGCCAGCAGCACGAATCCTGCGGATACGCAGTATTTT,CASSTNPADTQYF
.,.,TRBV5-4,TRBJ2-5,TGTGCCAGCAGCGCTACGTACCAAGAGACCCAGTACTTC,CASSATYQETQYF
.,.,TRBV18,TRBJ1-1,TGTGCCAGCTCACTTTCAGAAAACACTGAAGCTTTCTTT,CASSLSENTEAFF
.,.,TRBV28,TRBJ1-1,TGTGCCAGCACCACCCTTTTAGCGAACACTGAAGCTTTCTTT,CASTTLLANTEAFF
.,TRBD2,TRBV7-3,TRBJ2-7,TGTGCCAGCAGCTTAACCGCCGGGACTAGCTACGAGCAGTACTTC,CASSLTAGTSYEQYF
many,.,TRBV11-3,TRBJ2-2,TGTGCCAGCAGCTTATACGGGGACACCGGGGAGCTGTTTTTT,CASSLYGDTGELFF
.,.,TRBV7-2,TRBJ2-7,TGTGCCAGCAGCTTATATCAGGTTACTTACGAGCAGTACTTC,CASSLYQVTYEQYF
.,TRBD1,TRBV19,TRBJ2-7,TGTGCCAGTAACACACAGGGGATCGGCTACGAGCAGTACTTC,CASNTQGIGYEQYF
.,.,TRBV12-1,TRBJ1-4,TGTGCCAGCAGCTTTGGCTCCCAGGGCCATTCGACTAATGAAAAACTGTTTTTT,CASSFGSQGHSTNEKLFF
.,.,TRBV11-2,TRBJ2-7,TGTGCCAGCAGCTTAGGAGCAGGGGTCGAGCAGTACTTC,CASSLGAGVEQYF
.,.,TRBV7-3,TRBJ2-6,TGTGCCAGCAGCCCTCGGGGGACAGTTTCTGGGGCCAACGTCCTGACTTTC,CASSPRGTVSGANVLTF
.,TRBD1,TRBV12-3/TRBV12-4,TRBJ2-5,TGTGCCAGCAACACAGGGGGTGGGGAGACCCAGTACTTC,CASNTGGGETQYF
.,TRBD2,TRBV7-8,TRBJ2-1,TGTGCCAGCAGCCACCCGATACTAGCGGGGGGGAGCTCCTACAATGAGCAGTTCTTC,CASSHPILAGGSSYNEQFF
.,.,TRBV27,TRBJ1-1,TGTGCCAGCAGTCGGGGGCAGGGAGGGACCTGGATGAACACTGAAGCTTTCTTT,CASSRGQGGTWMNTEAFF
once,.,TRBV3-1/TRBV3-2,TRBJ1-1,TGTGCCAGCAGCCAGAGACCGACTGCGGGGACTGAAGCTTTCTTT,CASSQRPTAGTEAFF
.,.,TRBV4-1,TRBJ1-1,TGCGCCAGCAGCCAAGATCGGCCTTCCGCGGGGGTGACTTTCTTT,CASSQDRPSAGVTFF
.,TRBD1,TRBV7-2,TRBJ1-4,TGTGCCAGCAGCCCCCAGGGGGGCGGAACTAATGAAAAACTGTTTTTT,CASSPQGGGTNEKLFF
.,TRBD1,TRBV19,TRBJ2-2,TGTGCCAGTAGTATCCAGCAGGGGGTAGTCCGGGAGCTGTTTTTT,CASSIQQGVVRELFF
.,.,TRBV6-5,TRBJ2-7,TGTGCCAGCGCCCCGACGGACTTGAGCTCCTACGAGCAGTACTTC,CASAPTDLSSYEQYF
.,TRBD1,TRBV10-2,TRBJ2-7,TGCGCCAGCAGGGGACAGGACTCCTACGAGCAGTACTTC,CASRGQDSYEQYF
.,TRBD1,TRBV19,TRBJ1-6,TGTGCCAGTAGCGCTCGGGACAGGGAAAATTCACCCCTCCACTTT,CASSARDRENSPLHF
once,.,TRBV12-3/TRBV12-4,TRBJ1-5,TGTGCCAGCAGCCGAGCGAATCAGCCCCAGCATTTT,CASSRANQPQHF
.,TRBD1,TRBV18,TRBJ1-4,TGTGCCAGCTCCCAGGGGGCATCGGCTAATGAAAAACTGTTTTTT,CASSQGASANEKLFF
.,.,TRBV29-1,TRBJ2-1,TGCAGCGTTTGGGGCGGTACCGCGGCTTCGGCGTTCTTC,CSVWGGTAASAFF
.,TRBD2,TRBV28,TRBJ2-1,TGTGCCAGCAGTCCATGGACTAGCGGGCCCCTAATGTCCTACAATGAGCAGTTCTTC,CASSPWTSGPLMSYNEQFF
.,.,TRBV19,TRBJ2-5,TGTGCCAGTAGTATACAGGCATCACAAGAGACCCAGTACTTC,CASSIQASQETQYF
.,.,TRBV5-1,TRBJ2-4,TGCGCCAGCAGCTTGGGGCTACAGGCAAACATTCAGTACTTC,CASSLGLQANIQYF
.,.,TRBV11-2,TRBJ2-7,TGTGCCAGCAGCTTAGGTCACTCCGGGACACACTACGAGCAGTACTTC,CASSLGHSGTHYEQYF
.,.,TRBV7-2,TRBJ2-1,TGTGCCAGCAGCTTAGCGAGTACTAAAAAGTTCTTC,CASSLASTKKFF
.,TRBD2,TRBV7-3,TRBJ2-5,TGTGCCAGCAGCTTAGCTAGCGGGGGGGCCGAGACCCAGTACTTC,CASSLASGGAETQYF
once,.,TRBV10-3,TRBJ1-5,TGTGCCATCAGTCGGGACTTAGTGGGTCAGCCCCAGCATTTT,CAISRDLVGQPQHF
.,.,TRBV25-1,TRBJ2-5,TGTGCCAGCAGTGATTCTACCCCCCAGTACTTC,CASSDSTPQYF
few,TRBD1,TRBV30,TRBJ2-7,TGTGCCTGGGATGGACAGGGGGCCCTGATGGCCTACGAGCAGTACTTC,CAWDGQGALMAYEQYF
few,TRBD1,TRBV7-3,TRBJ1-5,TGTGCCAGCAGCTTAAGACAGGGCAGGCAGCCCCAGCATTTT,CASSLRQGRQPQHF
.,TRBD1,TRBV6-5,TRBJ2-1,TGTGCCAGCAGCCGAAACCAGGGGGCGGGGAATGAGCAGTTCTTC,CASSRNQGAGNEQFF
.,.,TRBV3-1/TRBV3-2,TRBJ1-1,TGTGCCAGCAGCCAAGATCGTCCGAACATGAACACTGAAGCTTTCTTT,CASSQDRPNMNTEAFF
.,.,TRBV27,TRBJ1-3,TGTGCCAGCAGTTTCCAACGGGGAAACACCATATATTTT,CASSFQRGNTIYF
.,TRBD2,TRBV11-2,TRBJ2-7,TGTGCCAGCAGCTTAGTGGCGGGGGTCTCCTACGAGCAGTACTTC,CASSLVAGVSYEQYF
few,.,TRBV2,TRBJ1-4,TGTGCCAGCAGTGGCCAAGCTGCAACTAATGAAAAACTGTTTTTT,CASSGQAATNEKLFF
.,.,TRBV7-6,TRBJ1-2,TGTGCCAGCAGCTTATACCCCAGAGGGGGGGCGGAACGTCATGGCTACACCTTC,CASSLYPRGGAERHGYTF
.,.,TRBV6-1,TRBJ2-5,TGTGCCAGCAGTGAACGGTTTGCGACCCAGTACTTC,CASSERFATQYF
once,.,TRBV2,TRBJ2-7,TGTGCCAGCGTTCACAGCTCCTACGAGCAGTACTTC,CASVHSSYEQYF
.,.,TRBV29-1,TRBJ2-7,TGCAGCGTTCGGGGGGACAATCCCTACGAGCAGTACTTC,CSVRGDNPYEQYF
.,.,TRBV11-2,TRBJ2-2,TGTGCCAGCAGTTTCCAAGGAGCCTACGCCGGGGAGCTGTTTTTT,CASSFQGAYAGELFF
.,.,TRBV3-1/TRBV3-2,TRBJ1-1,TGTGCCAGCAGCCAATCCGCCGGAGTCAACACTGAAGCTTTCTTT,CASSQSAGVNTEAFF
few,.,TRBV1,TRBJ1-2,TGCACCAGCAGCCTCCATCGGGGGGCGAGGTATGGCTACACCTTC,CTSSLHRGARYGYTF
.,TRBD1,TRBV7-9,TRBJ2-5,TGTGCCAGCAGCCCCCGGACAGGGGGGGTTTATATTGAGGAGACCCAGTACTTC,CASSPRTGGVYIEETQYF
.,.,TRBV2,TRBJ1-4,TGTGCCAGCAGCCGCCGGACAGTGAATAATGAAAAACTGTTTTTT,CASSRRTVNNEKLFF
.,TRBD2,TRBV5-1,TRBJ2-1,TGCGCCAGCAGCTTGGCTGGGGGGGGCTCCTACAATGAGCAGTTCTTC,CASSLAGGGSYNEQFF
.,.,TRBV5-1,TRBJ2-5,TGCGCCAGCAGCTTGGTAGGCCAGGGAGAGACCCAGTACTTC,CASSLVGQGETQYF